Below are 28 T cell receptor beta chains sequenced from a single sample in a study of shared clonotypes between healthy human individuals. TCRdb's copy holds only in-frame clones and misses some; the assay was immunoSEQ multiplex PCR. The sample holds 850,000 to 1,200,000 clones, about 75% seen once. The specimen sequenced was memory CD4+ T cells sorted from blood. The sample's subset: CD45RA-negative fraction. All receptors derive from a young man in good health.

V and J are TRBV7-3 and TRBJ1-3; D unresolved. V was cut by 5 bases and J by 8 bases, with 10 bases left in between. CDR1 is SGHTA and CDR2 is FQGTGA in the germline V gene. CDR3 length: 12 amino acids. The CDR3 here is CASSGDGHTIYF. In nucleotides, the CDR3 is TGTGCCAGCAGCGGCGACGGACACACCATATATTTT.

There are a few counts of this clone. The gene calls are TRBV7-2 and TRBJ2-7; 7 nucleotides line up with TRBD1. Germline values: CDR1 SGHTA, CDR2 FQGNSA. The trim removed 6 bases at V and 4 bases at J, leaving 12 bases unmatched. This CDR3 has 15 residues. The CDR3 reads CASRRGTGESYEQYF. Here the CDR3 DNA reads TGTGCCAGCAGGAGGGGCACAGGGGAGTCATACGAGCAGTACTTC.

The chain joins TRBV7-9 to TRBJ2-1; TRBD2 matches at 10 bases. From germline, CDR1 is SEHNR and CDR2 FQNEAQ (reference sequence). The CDR3 sequence is 13 residues long. After removal of 6 bases from V and 10 bases from J, the junction contained 6 bases not matched to a gene. The CDR3 protein is CASRQRGGLEQFF. In DNA form, the CDR3 reads TGTGCCAGCAGACAGCGGGGGGGCCTGGAGCAGTTCTTC.

In its sample, this clone was seen a few times. This rearrangement joins TRBV5-1 to TRBJ1-4; 8 bases line up with TRBD1. Trimming removed 7 bases from V and 7 bases from J; junction bases left unmatched: 9. Germline CDR1 SGHRS, CDR2 YFSETQ. The CDR3 runs to 14 residues. This CDR3 is CASGTQGAGEKLFF. The CDR3 coding sequence is TGCGCCAGCGGGACCCAGGGGGCTGGTGAAAAACTGTTTTTT.

The V call is TRBV5-1, the J call TRBJ1-1, with D hard to call. This CDR3 is built from 12 residues. The germline CDR1 and CDR2 sequences are SGHRS and YFSETQ. Trimming removed 1 base from V and 3 bases from J, with 4 bases in between. The CDR3 here is CASSLLHTEAFF. CDR3 coding DNA: TGCGCCAGCAGCTTGTTACACACTGAAGCTTTCTTT. The whole variable domain, remainder taken from reference TRBV5-1 and TRBJ1-1, is KAGVTQTPRYLIKTRGQQVTLSCSPISGHRSVSWYQQTPGQGLQFLFEYFSETQRNKGNFPGRFSGRQFSNSRSEMNVSTLELGDSALYLCASSLLHTEAFFGQGTRLTVV.

The chain couples TRBV28 to TRBJ1-2; 11 nucleotides agree with TRBD1. The CDR3 contains 15 residues. With V trimmed by 6 bases and J by 4 bases, 7 bases remained unmatched. Germline CDR1 MDHEN, CDR2 SYDVKM. The CDR3 nucleotides read TGTGCCAGCAGCGGGACAGGGGGTACTCTCTATGGCTACACCTTC. This translates into CASSGTGGTLYGYTF.

Notes on this clone: This sample also contains other DNA sequences that code for the same CDR3. The rearrangement uses TRBV5-1 and TRBJ2-1; TRBD2 matches at 7 bases. Germline values: CDR1 SGHRS, CDR2 YFSETQ. The CDR3 runs to 14 residues. Germline trimming cut 0 bases from V and 6 bases from J; bases unmatched to any gene: 3. The CDR3 protein is CASSLAAGVNEQFF. For the CDR3, the DNA is TGCGCCAGCAGCTTGGCCGCGGGGGTCAATGAGCAGTTCTTC.

This rearrangement joins TRBV30 to TRBJ1-5, with D tentatively TRBD1 (6 bases). The germline CDR1 and CDR2 sequences are GTSNPN and SVGIG (reference sequence). Trimming removed 5 bases from V and 3 bases from J, with 17 bases in between. The CDR3 covers 15 residues. The CDR3 DNA reads TGTGCCTGGGGGGAACAGGGCGCTAACAATCAGCCCCAGCATTTT. Its translation: CAWGEQGANNQPQHF.

V usage is TRBV6-1 and J usage is TRBJ1-6; TRBD1 matches 8 bases. Trimming took 5 bases from V and 11 from J; bases not matched to a gene: 5. From germline, CDR1 is MNHNS and CDR2 SASEGT. The CDR3 runs 13 residues. The CDR3, as DNA: TGTGCCAGCAGTATGGGACAGGCCGCACCCCTCCACTTT. It specifies CASSMGQAAPLHF.

The genes are TRBV10-3 and TRBJ2-1; TRBD2 matches at 12 bases. There are 14 residues in the CDR3. The trim removed 6 bases at V and 7 bases at J, leaving 4 bases unmatched. Germline V gene data show CDR1 as ENHRY and CDR2 as SYGVKD. The CDR3 bases are TGTGCCATCAGGGTTACTAGCGGGGGGAATGAGCAGTTCTTC. Its protein product is CAIRVTSGGNEQFF.

With respect to this clone: A read error is likely here: a far larger clone is one base away. The rearrangement links TRBV5-1 to TRBJ2-5; 13 bases align to TRBD2. Per germline, CDR1 SGHRS and CDR2 YFSETQ. The CDR3 length is 16 residues. CDR3 nucleotide sequence: TGCGCCAGCGGCTTGGTAGGACTAGCGGGAGTGGAGACCCAGTACTTC. This encodes CASGLVGLAGVETQYF.

The CDR3 is CASSPWTSGSANEQFF. The CDR3 nucleotides are TGTGCCAGCAGCCCTTGGACTAGCGGGAGCGCCAATGAGCAGTTCTTC. This chain joins TRBV6-6 and TRBJ2-1; 13 bases are a match to TRBD2. Germline V gene data show CDR1 as MNHNY and CDR2 as SVGAGI (reference sequence). V shed 6 bases and J 6 bases; nucleotides not matched to a gene: 8. CDR3 length equals 16 residues.

The CDR3 spells CASSYSRVGSYSPLHF. Here the CDR3 DNA reads TGTGCCAGCAGTTACTCGAGGGTCGGGAGCTACTCACCCCTCCACTTT. The rearrangement links TRBV6-5 to TRBJ1-6, with unresolved D. Germline CDR1 MNHEY, CDR2 SVGAGI. V lost 0 bases to trimming and J lost 10 bases, with 16 bases between them. The CDR3 is made up of 16 amino acids.

The chain links TRBV5-1 to TRBJ1-2, with D unresolved. This CDR3 comprises 16 residues. V gave up 0 bases and J gave up 2 bases, with 14 bases separating them. Germline-derived CDR1 and CDR2 are SGHRS and YFSETQ. In DNA, the CDR3 is TGCGCCAGCAGCTTGGCCGGGCAGGCGGCAAACTATGGCTACACCTTC. It encodes CASSLAGQAANYGYTF.

This rearrangement joins TRBV18 to TRBJ2-2, with 13 bases fitting TRBD2. Germline V gene sequence: CDR1 KGHSH, CDR2 LQKENI. The CDR3 totals 15 residues. The trim removed 2 bases at V and 6 bases at J, leaving 0 bases unmatched. CDR3 nucleotide sequence: TGTGCCAGCTCACCAGGGACTAGCGGGGCCGGGGAGCTGTTTTTT. Translation gives CASSPGTSGAGELFF.

The rearrangement uses TRBV19 and TRBJ2-5; D ambiguous. Looked up from germline, CDR1 is LNHDA and CDR2 is SQIVND (reference sequence). The CDR3 covers 14 residues. V was trimmed by 1 base and J by 4 bases, leaving 10 bases between them. The CDR3 coding sequence is TGTGCCAGTAGTATAGGAAACCTCCCAGAGACCCAGTACTTC. Protein: CASSIGNLPETQYF.

This clone was counted only a few times. V gene TRBV9 combines with J gene TRBJ2-1; 7 bases align to TRBD1. Germline values: CDR1 SGDLS, CDR2 YYNGEE. J was trimmed by 7 bases and V by 4 bases; bases with no gene match: 11. This CDR3 has 15 amino acids. CDR3: CASSSTGQPRNEQFF. The CDR3 DNA sequence: TGTGCCAGCAGCTCAACGGGACAGCCGAGGAATGAGCAGTTCTTC.

The chain couples TRBV28 to TRBJ2-3; 8 bases are shared with TRBD2. The CDR3 has 15 residues. The germline V gene has CDR1 MDHEN and CDR2 SYDVKM. V lost 5 bases, J lost 1 base, and 5 bases stayed unmatched. CDR3 region: CASSLAGGGTDTQYF. DNA for the CDR3: TGTGCCAGCAGTCTGGCGGGGGGTGGCACAGATACGCAGTATTTT.

This clone was seen repeatedly, ten times or more. The gene calls are TRBV27 and TRBJ2-3; 9 nucleotides match TRBD2. The CDR3 totals 15 residues. V dropped 3 bases and J dropped 8; count of bases not matched to a gene: 9. Per germline, CDR1 MNHEY and CDR2 SMNVEV (reference sequence). The chain's CDR3 is CASSLGREGRGTQYF. CDR3 nucleotide sequence: TGTGCCAGCAGTTTGGGGCGGGAGGGCCGTGGTACGCAGTATTTT.

The chain couples TRBV6-5 to TRBJ1-1, with D possibly TRBD1 on 6 matching bases. CDR3 length: 13 residues. Germline V gene lookup returns CDR1 MNHEY and CDR2 SVGAGI. The V gene lost 7 bases and the J gene lost 6 bases, with 15 bases spanning the gap. The CDR3 spells CASTARGGAEAFF. DNA for the CDR3: TGTGCCAGCACCGCTCGGGGGGGCGCTGAAGCTTTCTTT.

This chain connects TRBV11-2 to TRBJ1-2, with a weak D call TRBD1 (5 bases). This CDR3 region has 14 residues. Germline assignment: CDR1 SGHAT and CDR2 FQNNGV. The V end was cut by 4 bases, the J end by 3 bases, with 12 bases between. The CDR3 sequence is CASSSNGGYYGYTF. CDR3 in DNA: TGTGCCAGCAGCTCAAACGGGGGATACTATGGCTACACCTTC.

The chain is built from TRBV7-9 and TRBJ2-2; TRBD1 or TRBD2 may be the D gene (7 bases each). Trimming pared 5 bases from V and 2 bases from J, leaving 18 bases between. This CDR3 is built from 17 residues. Germline assignment: CDR1 SEHNR and CDR2 FQNEAQ (reference sequence). The CDR3: CASSVGGTAGNTGELFF. Written as DNA, the CDR3 is TGTGCCAGCAGCGTAGGTGGGACAGCGGGAAACACCGGGGAGCTGTTTTTT.

In this sample, this clone turned up a few times. The DNA of the CDR3 is TGTGCCAGCAGCTTAGGGCAAAGCTCTGGAAACACCATATATTTT. It yields the protein CASSLGQSSGNTIYF. The chain is built from TRBV11-2 and TRBJ1-3; D remains ambiguous. V gave up 1 base and J gave up 0 bases, with 7 bases separating them. This CDR3 is built from 15 residues. From germline, CDR1 is SGHAT and CDR2 FQNNGV.

The chain joins TRBV20-1 to TRBJ2-1; D unclear. The CDR3 has 11 amino acids. V was pared by 6 bases and J by 9 bases, with 12 bases between. The germline CDR1 and CDR2 sequences are DFQATT and SNEGSKA (reference sequence). CDR3 nucleotide sequence: TGCAGTGCCCGCCGGGTGGGTGAGCAGTTCTTC. Translation gives CSARRVGEQFF.

The chain is built from TRBV5-1 and TRBJ1-4; weak D call: TRBD1 (5 bases). The germline V gene has CDR1 SGHRS and CDR2 YFSETQ. V shed 5 bases and J shed 8 bases, with 19 bases lying between them. The CDR3 loop spans 15 amino acids. CDR3 nucleotides: TGCGCCAGCAGTCTACTCGGGACCGACGGCGAAAAACTGTTTTTT. It encodes CASSLLGTDGEKLFF.

With respect to this clone: At one end the junction does not follow the germline gene, possibly because of a read error. The V and J genes are TRBV5-1 and TRBJ2-6, with D maybe TRBD2 (6 bases). Germline CDR1 SGHRS, CDR2 YFSETQ. The CDR3 sequence is 17 residues long. The CDR3 coding sequence is TGCGCCAGCAGCGTAACAGCGGGTCACTCTAGGGCCAACGTCCTGACTTTC. Translation: CASSVTAGHSRANVLTF.

This clone was seen a single time. The junction shows a germline mismatch at one end, possibly a read error. Other DNA sequences of this sample code for an identical CDR3. The V and J genes are TRBV7-9 and TRBJ2-1; possible D gene TRBD2, 6 bases. CDR3 length: 15 residues. Germline V gene data show CDR1 as SEHNR and CDR2 as FQNEAQ (reference sequence). CDR3 bases: TGTGCCAGCAGTTTAGAAGGAGGGTCCTACAATGAGCAGTTCTTC. Translation gives CASSLEGGSYNEQFF.

The chain links TRBV28 to TRBJ2-3; the D is unclear. CDR1 MDHEN and CDR2 SYDVKM come from the germline V gene. This CDR3 region has 14 residues. V lost 4 bases, J lost 6 bases, and 14 bases lay in between. The CDR3 protein is CASSSPRAPDTQYF. CDR3 coding DNA: TGTGCCAGCAGTTCCCCTCGGGCACCGGATACGCAGTATTTT.